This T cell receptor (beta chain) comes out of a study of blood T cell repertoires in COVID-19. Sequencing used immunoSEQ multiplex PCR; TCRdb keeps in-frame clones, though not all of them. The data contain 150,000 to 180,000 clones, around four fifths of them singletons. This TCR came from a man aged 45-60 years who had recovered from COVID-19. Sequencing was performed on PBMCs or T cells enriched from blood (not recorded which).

The chain's CDR3 is CASSYKRNTEAFF. The CDR3 DNA is TGTGCCAGCAGTTACAAGAGGAACACTGAAGCTTTCTTT. The chain combines TRBV6-5 with TRBJ1-1; D not resolved. With 2 bases removed from V and 1 base from J, the gap between germline ends came to 5 bases. CDR1 and CDR2 from the germline V gene are MNHEY and SVGAGI. The CDR3 has 13 amino acids.